This TCR beta chain derives from a study of shared clonotypes between healthy human individuals. General study points: Only blood was sampled; tissue repertoires likely differ.

The repertoire was sequenced with immunoSEQ multiplex PCR; TCRdb's copy has only in-frame clones and lacks some. The table has roughly 680,000 clones, roughly 72% seen once. Deletions cut 5 bases from V and 5 bases from J, with 15 bases between. This CDR3 is built from 14 residues. Germline CDR1 and CDR2: MNHEY and SMNVEV (reference sequence). Worth noting for this clone: Antigen: not known.

Sequencing used memory CD4+ T cells sorted from blood. Subset in this sample: CD45RA-negative fraction. The V gene is TRBV27, the J gene TRBJ1-1; perhaps TRBD1 as D (6 bases). The sequence was obtained from a woman in her 30s in good health. The CDR3 here is CASSTTAQGTEAFF. In DNA form, the CDR3 reads TGTGCCAGCAGTACTACGGCCCAGGGGACTGAAGCTTTCTTT.